A single sample gave rise to the 19 T cell receptor beta chains below, sequenced in a study of blood T cell repertoires in COVID-19. Sequenced by immunoSEQ multiplex PCR; TCRdb stores in-frame clones only, minus some. The sample includes about 260,000 clones, 75% to 90% of them seen just once. The source material was peripheral blood. Receptors were obtained from a woman in her forties who had recovered from COVID-19.

This chain joins TRBV18 and TRBJ1-6; the D gene is possibly TRBD1 (5 bases). CDR3 length: 15 residues. Trimming took 3 bases from V and 10 from J, leaving 16 bases between them. Germline V gene lookup returns CDR1 KGHSH and CDR2 LQKENI. The chain's CDR3 is CASSPPGGRSSPLHF. The CDR3 DNA is TGTGCCAGCTCACCGCCGGGGGGGAGATCCTCACCCCTCCACTTT.

The chain is built from TRBV2 and TRBJ1-2; D is unclear. Trimming took 6 bases from V and 2 from J, leaving 13 bases between them. This CDR3 region has 14 residues. CDR1 is SNHLY, CDR2 FYNNEI, per germline. CDR3 coding DNA: TGTGCCAGCAGGGAACATTCCGGGAACTATGGCTACACCTTC. Residues: CASREHSGNYGYTF.

J is TRBJ2-3 and V is TRBV29-1; D is undetermined. This CDR3 has 12 residues. V dropped 2 bases and J dropped 3 bases, with 6 bases sitting between them. CDR1 is SQVTM and CDR2 is ANQGSEA in the germline V gene. The CDR3 DNA reads TGCAGCGTTGAATTCCGTACAGATACGCAGTATTTT. Translating gives CSVEFRTDTQYF.

This clone has only a few counts. The V and J genes are TRBV12-3 or TRBV12-4 and TRBJ1-1; tentatively, D is TRBD1 (5 bases). The V and J ends lost 6 bases and 5 bases respectively, with 7 bases between them. The length of the CDR3 is 11 residues. The CDR3: CASSQGTEAFF. In DNA form, the CDR3 reads TGTGCCAGCAGCCAGGGAACTGAAGCTTTCTTT.

The chain has TRBV14 and TRBJ2-1, with 8 bases matching TRBD1. J lost 7 bases, V lost 4 bases, and 9 bases had no gene match. Per germline, CDR1 SGHDN and CDR2 FVKESK. The CDR3 has 15 residues. CDR3 nucleotide sequence: TGTGCCAGCAGCCCCCACCGGACAGGGTGGAATGAGCAGTTCTTC. This encodes CASSPHRTGWNEQFF.

The chain carries TRBV7-2 and TRBJ1-2, with TRBD1 matching 9 bases. The CDR3 is 15 residues long. The germline CDR1 and CDR2 sequences are SGHTA and FQGNSA. The V gene end was trimmed by 6 bases and the J gene end by 2 bases; junction bases not matched to a gene: 7. This CDR3 is CASSKGQGQNYGYTF. The CDR3 nucleotides read TGTGCCAGCAGTAAGGGACAGGGCCAAAACTATGGCTACACCTTC.

This clone was seen just once. The V call is TRBV18, the J call TRBJ2-7; perhaps TRBD2 as D (7 bases). Germline lookup yields CDR1 KGHSH and CDR2 LQKENI. This CDR3 has 16 amino acids. The V gene lost 1 base and the J gene lost 0 bases, with 13 bases spanning the gap. CDR3 bases: TGTGCCAGCTCACCACGCGACAGGACTAGCTCCTACGAGCAGTACTTC. It translates to CASSPRDRTSSYEQYF.

The chain combines TRBV12-3 or TRBV12-4 with TRBJ1-1; 8 bases are shared with TRBD1. V trimming: 4 bases; J trimming: 6 bases; junction bases outside the gene matches: 1. The length of the CDR3 is 12 residues. The chain's CDR3 is CASSWTGPEAFF. In nucleotides, the CDR3 is TGTGCCAGCAGTTGGACAGGGCCTGAAGCTTTCTTT.

This rearrangement joins TRBV6-5 to TRBJ2-3, with a weak D call TRBD2 (5 bases). The germline V and J ends were trimmed by 2 bases and 1 base, with 10 bases remaining between them. The CDR3 runs to 15 residues. Germline V gene sequence: CDR1 MNHEY, CDR2 SVGAGI. The CDR3 DNA reads TGTGCCAGCAGTTACAAGGCACTAGGCACAGATACGCAGTATTTT. As protein: CASSYKALGTDTQYF.

The chain carries TRBV28 and TRBJ1-2, with 8 bases aligning to TRBD1. Germline CDR1 is MDHEN and CDR2 is SYDVKM. Unmatched junction bases numbered 7, after V lost 3 bases and J lost 4 bases. The CDR3 is 15 residues long. The CDR3 bases are TGTGCCAGCAGTTTTAGAACAGGGGGAAGCTATGGCTACACCTTC. Translating it yields CASSFRTGGSYGYTF.

The V call is TRBV30, the J call TRBJ2-2; possibly TRBD2 for D (7 bases). Germline V CDR1 and CDR2: GTSNPN, SVGIG (reference sequence). The CDR3 is 14 amino acids. V was cut by 5 bases and J by 4 bases, with 14 bases left in between. The CDR3 loop is CAWEGGARTGELFF. Written as DNA, the CDR3 is TGTGCCTGGGAAGGGGGGGCCCGCACCGGGGAGCTGTTTTTT.

With regard to this clone: The junction does not match germline at one end; this may be a read error. The CDR3 sequence is CASSLARDRGVTF. CDR3 DNA sequence: TGTGCCAGCAGCTTGGCCCGGGACAGGGGGGTGACTTTT. The V call is TRBV5-6, the J call TRBJ1-1; 11 bases fit TRBD1. The CDR3 covers 13 residues. Germline V lookup: CDR1 SGHDT, CDR2 YYEEEE.

This rearrangement joins TRBV14 to TRBJ1-1, with TRBD1 matching 9 bases. The CDR3 is made up of 16 amino acids. CDR1 SGHDN and CDR2 FVKESK come from the germline V gene. V lost 0 bases to trimming and J lost 6 bases; unmatched junction nucleotides: 8. CDR3 loop: CASSQEPDRGSAEAFF. DNA of the CDR3: TGTGCCAGCAGCCAAGAACCGGACAGGGGAAGCGCTGAAGCTTTCTTT.

The gene calls are TRBV7-9 and TRBJ1-2, with D tentatively TRBD1 (5 bases). V lost 4 bases and J 1 base, leaving 10 bases between the germline ends. The germline CDR1 and CDR2 sequences are SEHNR and FQNEAQ (reference sequence). This CDR3 region has 14 residues. CDR3 sequence: CASSSQGFNYGYTF. DNA for the CDR3: TGTGCCAGCAGCTCTCAGGGATTTAACTATGGCTACACCTTC.

This chain uses TRBV13 with TRBJ2-7; possible D gene TRBD1, 7 bases. This CDR3 contains 12 residues. Germline V gene lookup returns CDR1 PRHDT and CDR2 FYEKMQ (reference sequence). Trimming shortened V by 5 bases and J by 7 bases, and 12 bases separated the two germline ends. CDR3 sequence (DNA): TGTGCCAGCAGCCCCCAGGGGGGAGAGCAGTACTTC. Translating gives CASSPQGGEQYF. The entire variable domain, with the rest obtained from reference TRBV13 and TRBJ2-7, is as follows: AAGVIQSPRHLIKEKRETATLKCYPIPRHDTVYWYQQGPGQDPQFLISFYEKMQSDKGSIPDRFSAQQFSDYHSELNMSSLELGDSALYFCASSPQGGEQYFGPGTRLTVT.

This clone was detected a few times. The rearrangement uses TRBV2 and TRBJ2-5, with D uncertain. Germline V gene data show CDR1 as SNHLY and CDR2 as FYNNEI. The CDR3 is made up of 12 amino acids. The V and J ends lost 6 bases and 3 bases respectively, with 8 bases between them. The CDR3 is CASSDREETQYF. CDR3 DNA sequence: TGTGCCAGCAGCGATCGGGAAGAGACCCAGTACTTC.

This clone was detected once. The chain joins TRBV9 to TRBJ2-7; no clear D gene. The germline V gene encodes CDR1 SGDLS and CDR2 YYNGEE. The CDR3 totals 15 residues. V lost 2 bases and J lost 2, with 14 bases in between. CDR3 bases: TGTGCCAGCAGCGTTGGTACAGCCAATACCTACGAGCAGTACTTC. This codes for CASSVGTANTYEQYF.

The genes are TRBV4-2 and TRBJ1-5; no firm D call. The CDR3 is 15 amino acids. From germline, CDR1 is LGHNA and CDR2 YNFKEQ. V shed 4 bases and J shed 0 bases, with 10 bases lying between them. The CDR3 loop is CASSRSGYSNQPQHF. CDR3 nucleotide sequence: TGTGCCAGCAGCCGTAGCGGGTATAGCAATCAGCCCCAGCATTTT.

The rearrangement links TRBV9 to TRBJ2-5, with 7 positions matching TRBD2. Germline CDR1 and CDR2: SGDLS and YYNGEE. The CDR3 sequence is 14 residues long. Unmatched junction bases numbered 6, after V lost 4 bases and J lost 3 bases. The CDR3 coding sequence is TGTGCCAGCAGCCCCTCACGGGGGGAAGAGACCCAGTACTTC. Translated: CASSPSRGEETQYF. Drawing the rest from reference TRBV9 and TRBJ2-5, the complete variable domain is DSGVTQTPKHLITATGQRVTLRCSPRSGDLSVYWYQQSLDQGLQFLIQYYNGEERAKGNILERFSAQQFPDLHSELNLSSLELGDSALYFCASSPSRGEETQYFGPGTRLLVL.